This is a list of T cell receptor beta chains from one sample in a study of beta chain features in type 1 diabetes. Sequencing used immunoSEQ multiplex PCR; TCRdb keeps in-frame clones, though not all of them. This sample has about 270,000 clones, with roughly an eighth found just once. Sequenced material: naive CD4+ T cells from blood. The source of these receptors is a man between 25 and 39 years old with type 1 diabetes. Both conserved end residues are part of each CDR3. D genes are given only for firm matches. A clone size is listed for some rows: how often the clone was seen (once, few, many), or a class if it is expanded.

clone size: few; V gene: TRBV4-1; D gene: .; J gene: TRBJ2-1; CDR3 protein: CASSQGTGGNEQFF; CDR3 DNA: TGCGCCAGCAGCCAAGGGACTGGCGGCAATGAGCAGTTCTTC
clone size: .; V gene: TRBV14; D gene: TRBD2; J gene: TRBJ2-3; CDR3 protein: CASSRKHRGLAGDTQYF; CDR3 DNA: TGTGCCAGCAGCCGAAAACACAGGGGACTAGCGGGAGATACGCAGTATTTT
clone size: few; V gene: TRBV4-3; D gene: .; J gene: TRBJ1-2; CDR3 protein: CASSQGGSAGDGYTF; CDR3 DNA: TGCGCCAGCAGCCAAGGGGGGTCAGCAGGGGACGGCTACACCTTC
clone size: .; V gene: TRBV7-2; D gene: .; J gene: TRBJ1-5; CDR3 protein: CASSLVSAEPQHF; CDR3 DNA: TGTGCCAGCAGCTTAGTCTCTGCGGAGCCCCAGCATTTT
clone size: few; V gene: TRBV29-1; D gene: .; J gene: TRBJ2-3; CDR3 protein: CSVEEGWTDTQYF; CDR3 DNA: TGCAGCGTTGAGGAGGGGTGGACAGATACGCAGTATTTT
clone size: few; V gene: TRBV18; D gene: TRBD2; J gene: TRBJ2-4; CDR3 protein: CASSPTSGRENIQYF; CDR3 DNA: TGTGCCAGCTCACCCACTAGCGGGAGGGAAAACATTCAGTACTTC
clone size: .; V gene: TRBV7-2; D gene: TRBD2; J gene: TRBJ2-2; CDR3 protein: CASSYQGLAGAGELFF; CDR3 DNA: TGTGCCAGCAGCTACCAGGGACTAGCGGGAGCCGGGGAGCTGTTTTTT
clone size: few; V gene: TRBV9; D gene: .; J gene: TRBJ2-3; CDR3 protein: CASSFRLVDTQYF; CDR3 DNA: TGTGCCAGCAGCTTCAGATTGGTAGATACGCAGTATTTT
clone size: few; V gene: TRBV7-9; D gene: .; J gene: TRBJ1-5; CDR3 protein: CASSSGGQPQHF; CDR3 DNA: TGTGCCAGCAGCTCCGGGGGGCAGCCCCAGCATTTT
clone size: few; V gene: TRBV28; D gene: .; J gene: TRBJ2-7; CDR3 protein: CASSLPIVASSYEQYF; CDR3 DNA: TGTGCCAGCAGTTTACCTATAGTGGCTAGCTCCTACGAGCAGTACTTC
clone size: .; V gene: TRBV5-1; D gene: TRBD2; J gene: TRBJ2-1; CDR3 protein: CASSRGDNEQFF; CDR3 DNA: TGCGCCAGCAGCCGGGGGGACAATGAGCAGTTCTTC
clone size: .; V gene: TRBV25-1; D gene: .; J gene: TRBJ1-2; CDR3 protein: CASSRGPAITTF; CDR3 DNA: TGTGCCAGCAGTCGAGGGCCAGCAATCACGACCTTC
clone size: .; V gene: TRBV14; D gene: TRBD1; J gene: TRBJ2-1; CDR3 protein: CASSRRQGNNEQFF; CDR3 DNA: TGTGCCAGCAGCCGCCGACAGGGTAACAATGAGCAGTTCTTC
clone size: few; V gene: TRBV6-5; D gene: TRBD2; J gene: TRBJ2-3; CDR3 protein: CASRGLAASTDTQYF; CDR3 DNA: TGTGCCAGCAGGGGACTAGCGGCTAGCACAGATACGCAGTATTTT
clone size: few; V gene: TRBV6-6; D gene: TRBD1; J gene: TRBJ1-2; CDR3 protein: CASSRTDYRGNYGYTF; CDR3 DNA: TGTGCCAGCAGTCGGACAGATTACAGGGGAAACTATGGCTACACCTTC
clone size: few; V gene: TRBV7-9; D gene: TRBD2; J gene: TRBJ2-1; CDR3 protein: CASSLFAGRAGYEQFF; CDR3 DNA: TGTGCCAGCAGCTTATTTGCGGGGAGGGCCGGGTATGAGCAGTTCTTC
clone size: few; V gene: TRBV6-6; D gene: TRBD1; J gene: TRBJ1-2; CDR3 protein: CASSYGQVYGYTF; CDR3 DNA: TGTGCCAGCAGTTACGGACAGGTCTATGGCTACACCTTC
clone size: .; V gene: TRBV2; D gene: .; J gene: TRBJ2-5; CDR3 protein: CASSGQQGETQYF; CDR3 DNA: TGTGCCAGCAGTGGGCAACAGGGAGAGACCCAGTACTTC
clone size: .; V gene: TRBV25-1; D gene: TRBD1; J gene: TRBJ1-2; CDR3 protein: CASSAGGTGYGYTF; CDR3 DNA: TGTGCCAGCAGCGCAGGGGGTACTGGCTATGGCTACACCTTC
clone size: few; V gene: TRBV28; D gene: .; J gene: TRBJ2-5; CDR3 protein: CASSLLDFPETQYF; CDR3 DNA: TGTGCCAGCAGTTTATTGGACTTTCCAGAGACCCAGTACTTC
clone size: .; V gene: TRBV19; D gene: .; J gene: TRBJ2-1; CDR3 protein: CASSILAGKGYNEQFF; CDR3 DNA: TGTGCCAGTAGTATTCTGGCGGGGAAGGGATACAATGAGCAGTTCTTC
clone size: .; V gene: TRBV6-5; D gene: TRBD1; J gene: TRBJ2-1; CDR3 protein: CASRPGQGRDNEQFF; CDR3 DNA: TGTGCCAGCAGGCCGGGACAGGGACGCGACAATGAGCAGTTCTTC
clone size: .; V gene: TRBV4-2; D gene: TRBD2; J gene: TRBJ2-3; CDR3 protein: CASSPAGGGSSTDTQYF; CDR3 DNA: TGTGCCAGCAGCCCCGCGGGGGGCGGTTCTAGCACAGATACGCAGTATTTT
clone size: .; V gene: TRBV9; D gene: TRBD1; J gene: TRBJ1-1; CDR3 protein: CASSARLVGMPGTENTEAFF; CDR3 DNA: TGTGCCAGCAGCGCGAGGTTGGTGGGGATGCCCGGGACAGAAAACACTGAAGCTTTCTTT
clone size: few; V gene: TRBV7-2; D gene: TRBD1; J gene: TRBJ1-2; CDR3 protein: CASSPTGRNYGYTF; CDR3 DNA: TGTGCCAGCAGCCCGACAGGGAGAAACTATGGCTACACCTTC
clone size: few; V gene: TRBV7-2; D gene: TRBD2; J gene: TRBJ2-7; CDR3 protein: CASSLIGGMRLAGVVQYF; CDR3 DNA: TGTGCCAGCAGCTTAATCGGTGGTATGCGACTAGCGGGAGTGGTGCAGTACTTC
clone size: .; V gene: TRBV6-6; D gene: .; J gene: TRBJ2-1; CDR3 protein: CASSQTTPPKFF; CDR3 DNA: TGTGCCAGCAGCCAGACGACTCCTCCGAAGTTCTTC
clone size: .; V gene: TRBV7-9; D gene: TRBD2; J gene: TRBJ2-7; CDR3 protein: CASSSEVGLADYEQYF; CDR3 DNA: TGTGCCAGCAGCTCCGAGGTGGGACTAGCGGACTACGAGCAGTACTTC
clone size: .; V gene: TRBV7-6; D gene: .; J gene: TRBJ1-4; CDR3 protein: CASSFNQRWQGNEKLFF; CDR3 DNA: TGTGCCAGCAGCTTCAATCAACGGTGGCAGGGAAATGAAAAACTGTTTTTT
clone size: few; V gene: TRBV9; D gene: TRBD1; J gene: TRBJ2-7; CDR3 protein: CASSVGGTGSYEQYF; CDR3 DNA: TGTGCCAGCAGCGTAGGTGGGACAGGTAGCTACGAGCAGTACTTC
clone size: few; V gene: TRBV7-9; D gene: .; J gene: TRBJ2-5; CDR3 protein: CASSTRQVQETQYF; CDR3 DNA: TGTGCCAGCAGCACTAGACAGGTCCAAGAGACCCAGTACTTC
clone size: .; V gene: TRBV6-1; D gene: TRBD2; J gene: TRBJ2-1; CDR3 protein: CASSKGGLAGGNEQFF; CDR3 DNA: TGTGCCAGCAGTAAAGGAGGACTAGCGGGAGGTAATGAGCAGTTCTTC
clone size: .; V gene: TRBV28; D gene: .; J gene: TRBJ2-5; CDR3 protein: CASRNGGYETQYF; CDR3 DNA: TGTGCCAGCCGCAACGGGGGATATGAGACCCAGTACTTC
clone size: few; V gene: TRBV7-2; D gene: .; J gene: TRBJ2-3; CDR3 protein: CASSLVLADTQYF; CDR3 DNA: TGTGCCAGCAGCTTAGTTCTAGCGGATACGCAGTATTTT
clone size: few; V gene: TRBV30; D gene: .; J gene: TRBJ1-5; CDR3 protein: CAWSVRDWGSNQPQHF; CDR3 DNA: TGTGCCTGGAGTGTACGGGATTGGGGTAGCAATCAGCCCCAGCATTTT
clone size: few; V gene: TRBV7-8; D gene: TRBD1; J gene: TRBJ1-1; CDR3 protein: CASSSTGEKAFF; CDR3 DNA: TGTGCCAGCAGCTCCACAGGGGAGAAAGCTTTCTTT
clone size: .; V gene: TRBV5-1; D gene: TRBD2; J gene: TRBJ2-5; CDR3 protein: CASSLLLAGGRETQYF; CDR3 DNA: TGCGCCAGCAGCTTGCTCCTAGCGGGAGGGAGAGAGACCCAGTACTTC
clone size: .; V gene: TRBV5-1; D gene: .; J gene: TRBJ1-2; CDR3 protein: CASSPGAGYGYTF; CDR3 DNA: TGCGCCAGCAGCCCAGGGGCTGGATATGGCTACACCTTC
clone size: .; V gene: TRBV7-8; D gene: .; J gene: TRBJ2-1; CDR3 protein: CASSLKRNGSNEQFF; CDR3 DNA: TGTGCCAGCAGCTTAAAGCGGAACGGGTCCAATGAGCAGTTCTTC
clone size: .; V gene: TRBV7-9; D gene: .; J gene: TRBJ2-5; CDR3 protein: CASSSRGSLETQYF; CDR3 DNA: TGTGCCAGCAGCTCAAGGGGTTCGCTGGAGACCCAGTACTTC
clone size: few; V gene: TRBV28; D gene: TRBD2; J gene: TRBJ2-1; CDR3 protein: CASSLSGSTYNEQFF; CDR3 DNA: TGTGCCAGCAGCCTCAGCGGGAGCACCTACAATGAGCAGTTCTTC
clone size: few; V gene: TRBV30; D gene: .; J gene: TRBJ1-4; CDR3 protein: CAWSEDNEKLFF; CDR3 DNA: TGTGCCTGGTCAGAAGATAATGAAAAACTGTTTTTT